This T cell receptor (beta chain) comes out of a study of spatial heterogeneity in lung cancer. Whole-study context: Alpha-chain detections were consistently fewer than beta-chain detections among the sequences. Unique TCR and UMI combinations averaged more than ten appearances each in raw reads.

Sample share makes this clonotype medium-sized. V lost 3 bases, J lost 13 bases, and 12 bases lay in between. CDR3 length: 12 amino acids. From germline, CDR1 is KGHSH and CDR2 LQKENI. The time point was: sample taken at primary tumor resection. Unsorted whole RNA of tumor, nontumor lung or frozen PBMC was sequenced. Patients with untreated early-stage non-small cell lung cancer, numbering around 72, were the donors. One entry per CDR3 protein, called by TCRdb with MiXCR from the 5' RACE reads. The sample holds roughly 5,100 distinct CDR3 sequences; roughly 30% are singletons and the top ten take about 40%.

The sequences come from PBMCs, collected at surgery. The sequence came from a male donor with early-stage non-small cell lung cancer. The chain is built from TRBV18 and TRBJ2-2; D is unresolved. CDR3 region: CASSPPGGRLFF. The CDR3 nucleotides read TGTGCCAGCTCACCCCCCGGTGGGCGGCTGTTTTTT.